The 10 T cell receptor beta chains below come from one sample, sequenced in a study of CD8+CD57+ T cells in acquired aplastic anemia. Genomic DNA acted as the template from which TCR beta VDJ combination and CDR3 sequence profiling were carried out. Via MiXCR, TCRdb re-called the reads, giving one row per CDR3 protein. This sample has around 130,000 distinct CDR3 sequences, with roughly 55% found just once. Patients picked for sequencing had shown CD8+CD57+ cell expansion detected by flow cytometry. The sequencing input was sorted CD4+, CD8+, or CD8+CD57+ T cells (not recorded which) from PBMCs. Source of these receptors: a human donor with aplastic anemia.

Only a few counts were recorded for this clonotype. The chain combines TRBV20-1 with TRBJ1-2; D perhaps matches TRBD1 (5 bases). Trimming stripped 5 bases from V and 2 bases from J, with 15 bases between. From germline, CDR1 is DFQATT and CDR2 SNEGSKA (reference sequence). The CDR3 loop spans 14 amino acids. The CDR3 sequence: CSAFPLGGNYGYTF. DNA for the CDR3: TGCAGTGCTTTCCCGTTGGGGGGGAACTATGGCTACACCTTC.

A single count supports this clonotype. The V call is TRBV5-1, the J call TRBJ1-2, with unresolved D. The CDR3 covers 12 residues. V lost 2 bases and J 7 bases, leaving 9 bases between the germline ends. Germline CDR1 is SGHRS and CDR2 is YFSETQ. This CDR3 reads CASSLEESGYTF. The CDR3, as DNA: TGCGCCAGCAGCTTAGAAGAGTCTGGCTACACCTTC.

The V call is TRBV19, the J call TRBJ1-2; 7 bases are shared with TRBD1. The ends lost 1 base at V and 10 bases at J; junction bases unmatched: 3. The CDR3 is 12 residues long. Germline-derived CDR1 and CDR2 are LNHDA and SQIVND (reference sequence). CDR3 region: CASSIAQGDYTF. In nucleotides, the CDR3 is TGTGCCAGTAGTATAGCCCAGGGGGACTACACCTTC.

The chain uses TRBV2 and TRBJ1-1, with a tentative D call TRBD1 (6 bases). CDR1 and CDR2 (germline): SNHLY, FYNNEI. The CDR3 is 14 amino acids. The V gene lost 8 bases and the J gene lost 1 base, with 14 bases spanning the gap. CDR3 protein: CASGQRAGNTEAFF. DNA of the CDR3: TGTGCCAGCGGACAGAGAGCTGGGAACACTGAAGCTTTCTTT.

This rearrangement joins TRBV7-2 to TRBJ2-5; D unclear. CDR3 size: 13 residues. Germline V lookup: CDR1 SGHTA, CDR2 FQGNSA. The V end lost 2 bases, the J end lost 4 bases, and 8 bases lay between the germline ends. The CDR3 is CASSLRGRETQYF. The CDR3 nucleotides read TGTGCCAGCAGCTTACGAGGTCGAGAGACCCAGTACTTC.

The chain employs TRBV13 and TRBJ2-7; D not certain. The CDR3 has 13 residues. Trimming removed 5 bases at V and 4 bases at J, with 12 bases between. The germline CDR1 and CDR2 sequences are PRHDT and FYEKMQ (reference sequence). The CDR3 DNA reads as TGTGCCAGCAGCCGCCCACTCGAGTACGAGCAGTACTTC. Its translation is CASSRPLEYEQYF.

In its sample, this clonotype was seen a few times. The genes are TRBV19 and TRBJ2-7; 9 bases line up with TRBD1. This CDR3 spans 15 amino acids. V shed 5 bases and J 3 bases; nucleotides not matched to a gene: 8. The germline gives CDR1 LNHDA, CDR2 SQIVND (reference sequence). CDR3 nucleotide sequence: TGTGCCAGTAGTCTCTCGGGACAGGGCGGCTACGAGCAGTACTTC. It encodes CASSLSGQGGYEQYF.

The rearrangement joins TRBV5-6 to TRBJ2-1; D remains unclear. V lost 4 bases, J lost 1 base, and 9 bases lay in between. This CDR3 is 14 amino acids long. Germline CDR1 is SGHDT and CDR2 is YYEEEE. The CDR3: CASSGQVSYNEQFF. Here the CDR3 DNA reads TGTGCCAGCAGCGGGCAAGTTTCCTACAATGAGCAGTTCTTC.

V and J are TRBV5-1 and TRBJ1-1; D uncertain. This CDR3 region has 15 residues. With 0 bases removed from V and 4 bases from J, the gap between germline ends came to 13 bases. CDR1 is SGHRS and CDR2 is YFSETQ in the germline V gene. This chain's CDR3 is CASSLDGGRGTEAFF. In DNA form, the CDR3 reads TGCGCCAGCAGCTTGGATGGAGGGAGAGGCACTGAAGCTTTCTTT.

The chain uses TRBV4-1 and TRBJ1-1, with a weak D call TRBD1 (6 bases). Trimming shortened V by 7 bases and J by 0 bases, and 12 bases separated the two germline ends. Germline CDR1 and CDR2: MGHRA and YSYEKL. The CDR3 totals 14 residues. The CDR3 coding sequence is TGCGCCAGCACCATTACAGGGATGAACACTGAAGCTTTCTTT. Amino acid sequence: CASTITGMNTEAFF.